This TCR beta chain was captured in a study of cytomegalovirus exposure and HLA in healthy donors. CDR3 size: 14 residues. From germline, CDR1 is MNHEY and CDR2 SVGAGI. V trimming: 7 bases; J trimming: 3 bases; junction bases outside the gene matches: 7. PCR primers comprised 60 Vbeta and 13 Jbeta primers. TCRdb keeps only in-frame clones here, not all; method: immunoSEQ multiplex PCR. The data contain under 250,000 clones, around 80% of them singletons. The sample was PBMCs. The TCR was taken from a man younger than 35 in good health and CMV-seronegative. This chain links TRBV6-5 with TRBJ1-1, with 8 bases fitting TRBD1. CDR3 in amino acids: CASIPGGADTEAFF. The CDR3 region has the DNA TGTGCCAGCATCCCAGGGGGCGCGGACACTGAAGCTTTCTTT.